This TCR beta chain comes out of a study of blood T cell repertoires in COVID-19. About the study: There were acute and convalescent COVID-19 samples, and they came from the United States, Italy and Spain. T cells, B-cell-depleted T cells, or PBMCs supplied cDNA or gDNA.

The length of the CDR3 is 15 residues. The V and J ends lost 5 bases and 6 bases, in that order; junction bases with no gene match: 13. The germline V gene encodes CDR1 LGHNA and CDR2 YSLEER. Clones were read by immunoSEQ multiplex PCR, and TCRdb kept only the in-frame ones, dropping some. The table records approximately 340,000 clones, about four fifths of them present only once. The receptor was derived from a man aged 25-45 years with active or convalescent COVID-19. The sequenced sample was peripheral blood. The J gene is TRBJ2-7, the V gene TRBV4-3; 7 bases are shared with TRBD1. The CDR3 region is CASSSDRASRREQYF. The CDR3 DNA reads TGCGCCAGCAGCTCCGACAGGGCCTCACGTCGCGAGCAGTACTTC.